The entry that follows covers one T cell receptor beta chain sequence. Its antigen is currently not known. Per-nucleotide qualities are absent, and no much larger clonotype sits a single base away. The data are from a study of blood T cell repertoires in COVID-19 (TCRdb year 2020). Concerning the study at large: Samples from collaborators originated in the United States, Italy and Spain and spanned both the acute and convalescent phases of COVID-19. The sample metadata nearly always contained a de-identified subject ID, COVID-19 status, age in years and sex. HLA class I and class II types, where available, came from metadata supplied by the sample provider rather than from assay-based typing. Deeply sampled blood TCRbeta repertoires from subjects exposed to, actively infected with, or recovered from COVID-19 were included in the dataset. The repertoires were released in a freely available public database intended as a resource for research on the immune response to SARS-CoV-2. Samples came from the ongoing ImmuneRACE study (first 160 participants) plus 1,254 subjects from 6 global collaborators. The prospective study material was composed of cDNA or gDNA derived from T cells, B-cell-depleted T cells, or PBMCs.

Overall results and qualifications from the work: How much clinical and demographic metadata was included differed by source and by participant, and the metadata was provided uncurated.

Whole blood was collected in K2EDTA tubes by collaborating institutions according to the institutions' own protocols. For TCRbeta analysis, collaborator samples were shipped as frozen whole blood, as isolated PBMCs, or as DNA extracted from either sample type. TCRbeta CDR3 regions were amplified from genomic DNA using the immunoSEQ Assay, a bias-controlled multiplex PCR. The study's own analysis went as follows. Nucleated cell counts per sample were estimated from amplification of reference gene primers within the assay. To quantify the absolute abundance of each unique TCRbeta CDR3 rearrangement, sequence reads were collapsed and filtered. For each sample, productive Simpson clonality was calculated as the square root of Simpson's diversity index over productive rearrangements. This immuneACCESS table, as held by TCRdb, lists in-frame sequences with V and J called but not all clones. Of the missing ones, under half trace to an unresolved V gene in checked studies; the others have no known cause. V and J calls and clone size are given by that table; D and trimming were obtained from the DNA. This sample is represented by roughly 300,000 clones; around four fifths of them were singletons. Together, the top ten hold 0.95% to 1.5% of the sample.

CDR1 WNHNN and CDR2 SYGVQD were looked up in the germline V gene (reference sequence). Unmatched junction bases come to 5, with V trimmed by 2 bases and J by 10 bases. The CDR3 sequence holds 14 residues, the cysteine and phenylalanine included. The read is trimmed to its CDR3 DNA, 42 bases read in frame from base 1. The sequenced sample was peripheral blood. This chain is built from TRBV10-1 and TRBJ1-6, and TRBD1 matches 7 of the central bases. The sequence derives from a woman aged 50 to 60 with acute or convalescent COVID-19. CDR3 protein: CASSEPYRGSPLHF. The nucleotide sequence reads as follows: TGCGCCAGCAGTGAGCCCTACAGGGGATCACCCCTCCACTTT.